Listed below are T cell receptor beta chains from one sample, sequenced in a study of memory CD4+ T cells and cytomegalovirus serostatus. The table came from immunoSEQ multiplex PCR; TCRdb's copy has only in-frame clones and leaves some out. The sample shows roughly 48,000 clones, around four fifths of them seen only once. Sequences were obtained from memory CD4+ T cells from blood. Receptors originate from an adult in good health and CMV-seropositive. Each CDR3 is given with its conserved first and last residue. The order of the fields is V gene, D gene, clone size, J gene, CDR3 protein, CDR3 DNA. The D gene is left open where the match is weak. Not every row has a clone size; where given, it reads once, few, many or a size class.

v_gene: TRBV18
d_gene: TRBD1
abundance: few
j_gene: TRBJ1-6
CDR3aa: CASSRGQGDQDSPLHF
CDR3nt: TGTGCCAGCTCACGGGGACAGGGGGACCAGGATTCACCCCTCCACTTT

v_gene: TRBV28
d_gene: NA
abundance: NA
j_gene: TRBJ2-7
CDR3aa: CASSLTVSEQYF
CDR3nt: TGTGCCAGCAGTCTGACAGTTTCCGAGCAGTACTTC

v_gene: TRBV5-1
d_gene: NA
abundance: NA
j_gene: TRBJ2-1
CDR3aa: CASSSDPGRRTNEQFF
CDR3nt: TGCGCCAGCAGCTCCGATCCGGGACGACGAACCAATGAGCAGTTCTTC

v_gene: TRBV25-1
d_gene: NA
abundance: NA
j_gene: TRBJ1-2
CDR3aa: CASSGDSYGYTF
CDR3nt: TGTGCCAGCAGTGGAGACAGCTATGGCTACACCTTC

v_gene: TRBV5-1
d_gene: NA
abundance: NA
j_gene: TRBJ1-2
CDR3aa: CATRPGSNYGYTF
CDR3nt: TGCGCCACCAGACCCGGGTCTAACTATGGCTACACCTTC

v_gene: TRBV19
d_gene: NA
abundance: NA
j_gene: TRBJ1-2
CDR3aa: CASSRRETNYGYTF
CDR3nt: TGTGCCAGTAGTAGACGGGAAACTAACTATGGCTACACCTTC

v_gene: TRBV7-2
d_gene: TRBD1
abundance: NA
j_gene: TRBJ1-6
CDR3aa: CASSSGTGGTLIGSPLHF
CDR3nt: TGTGCCAGCAGCTCCGGGACAGGGGGTACATTGATAGGGTCACCCCTCCACTTT

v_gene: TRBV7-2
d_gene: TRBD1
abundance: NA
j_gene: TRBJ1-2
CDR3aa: CATSPNRGRAGYTF
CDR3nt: TGTGCCACTTCGCCGAACAGGGGCCGGGCTGGCTACACCTTC

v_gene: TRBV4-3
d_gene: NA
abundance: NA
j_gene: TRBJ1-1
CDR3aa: CASSQGYFSRVNTEAFF
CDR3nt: TGCGCCAGCAGCCAAGGTTATTTTAGCAGGGTGAACACTGAAGCTTTCTTT

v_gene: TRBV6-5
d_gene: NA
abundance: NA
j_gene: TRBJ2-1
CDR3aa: CASSYSLDIYNEQFF
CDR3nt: TGTGCCAGCAGTTACTCCTTGGACATTTACAATGAGCAGTTCTTC

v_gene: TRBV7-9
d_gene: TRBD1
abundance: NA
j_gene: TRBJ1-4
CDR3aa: CASSFRSGQGETNEKLFF
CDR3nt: TGTGCCAGCAGCTTTAGGTCGGGACAGGGTGAAACTAATGAAAAACTGTTTTTT

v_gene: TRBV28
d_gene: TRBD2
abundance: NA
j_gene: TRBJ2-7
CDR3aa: CASSPAIAGGSYEQYF
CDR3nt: TGTGCCAGCAGTCCTGCCATAGCGGGAGGGAGCTACGAGCAGTACTTC

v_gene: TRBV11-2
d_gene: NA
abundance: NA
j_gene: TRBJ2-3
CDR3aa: CASSRRVWLGRDTQYF
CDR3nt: TGTGCCAGCAGCCGCAGGGTTTGGCTTGGAAGAGATACGCAGTATTTT

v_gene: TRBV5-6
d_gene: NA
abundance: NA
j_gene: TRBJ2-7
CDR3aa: CASSRVSGFTYEQYF
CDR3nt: TGTGCCAGCAGCCGCGTTAGCGGTTTTACCTACGAGCAGTACTTC

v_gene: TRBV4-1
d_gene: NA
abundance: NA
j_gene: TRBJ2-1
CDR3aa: CASSQESRRGSEQFF
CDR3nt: TGCGCCAGCAGCCAAGAATCGCGGAGAGGGTCCGAGCAGTTCTTC

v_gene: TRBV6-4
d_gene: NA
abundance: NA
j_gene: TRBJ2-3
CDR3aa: CASSDLGRGTDTQYF
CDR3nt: TGTGCCAGCAGTGACCTGGGTCGGGGCACAGATACGCAGTATTTT

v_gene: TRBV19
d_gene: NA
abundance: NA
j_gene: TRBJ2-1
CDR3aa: CASSMAGQLRALNEQFF
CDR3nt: TGTGCCAGTAGTATGGCAGGCCAACTTCGGGCTCTCAATGAGCAGTTCTTC

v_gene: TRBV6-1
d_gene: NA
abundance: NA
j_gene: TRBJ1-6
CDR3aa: CASSEHPLQGSSYNSPLHF
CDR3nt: TGTGCCAGCAGTGAACACCCATTACAGGGTAGCTCCTATAATTCACCCCTCCACTTT

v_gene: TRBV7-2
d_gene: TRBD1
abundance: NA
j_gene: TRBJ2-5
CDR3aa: CASNTGAAGTETQYF
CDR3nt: TGTGCCAGCAACACAGGGGCTGCGGGTACTGAGACCCAGTACTTC

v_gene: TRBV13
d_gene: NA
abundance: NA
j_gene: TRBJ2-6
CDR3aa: CASSLERPGSGANVLTF
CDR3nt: TGTGCCAGCAGCTTAGAGAGGCCCGGGTCTGGGGCCAACGTCCTGACTTTC

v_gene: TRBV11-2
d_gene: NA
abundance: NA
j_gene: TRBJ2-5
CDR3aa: CASSLDRETQYF
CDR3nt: TGTGCCAGCAGCTTAGACCGGGAGACCCAGTACTTC

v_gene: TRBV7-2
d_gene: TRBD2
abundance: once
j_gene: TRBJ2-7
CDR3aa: CASSLVRGTYEQYF
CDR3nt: TGTGCCAGCAGCTTAGTGCGGGGGACCTACGAGCAGTACTTC

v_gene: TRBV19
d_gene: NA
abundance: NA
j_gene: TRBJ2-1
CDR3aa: CASSKSSSSYNEQFF
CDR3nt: TGTGCCAGTAGTAAGTCCAGTAGCTCCTACAATGAGCAGTTCTTC